The clone carrying this TCR beta chain has more than one count but fewer than ten. This sample is part of a study of blood T cell repertoires in COVID-19. Clones were read by immunoSEQ multiplex PCR, and TCRdb kept only the in-frame ones, dropping some. This table has some 90,000 clones, approximately 88% appearing once. Seattle-derived patients entered the study during active infection and were followed longitudinally. Unmatched junction bases numbered 5, after V lost 3 bases and J lost 0 bases. Germline CDR1 LGHNT, CDR2 FRNRAP. The CDR3 has 16 residues. Specimen: peripheral blood. The chain couples TRBV12-5 to TRBJ2-1; TRBD1 matches 7 bases. The receptor's source is a man aged 50 to 59 with COVID-19, enrolled during active disease. In DNA form, the CDR3 reads TGTGCTAGTGGTTTACGGACAGGCCTCTCCTACAATGAGCAGTTCTTC. Its protein is CASGLRTGLSYNEQFF.